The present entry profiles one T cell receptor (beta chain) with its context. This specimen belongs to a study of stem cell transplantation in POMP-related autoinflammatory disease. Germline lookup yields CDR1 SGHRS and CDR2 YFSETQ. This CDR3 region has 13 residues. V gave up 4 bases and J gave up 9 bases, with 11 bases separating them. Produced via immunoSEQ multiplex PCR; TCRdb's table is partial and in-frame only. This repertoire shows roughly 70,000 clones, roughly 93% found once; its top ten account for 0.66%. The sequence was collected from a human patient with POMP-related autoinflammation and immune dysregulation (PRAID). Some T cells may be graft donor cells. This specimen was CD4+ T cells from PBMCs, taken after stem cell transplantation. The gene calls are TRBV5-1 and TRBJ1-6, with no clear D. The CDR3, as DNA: TGCGCCAGCAGCCAAGGCTGGAGTTCACCCCTCCACTTT. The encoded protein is CASSQGWSSPLHF.